The T cell receptor (beta chain) described here comes from a study of graft-versus-host responses after intestinal transplantation. Whole-study context: Multivisceral, liver-intestinal, or isolated intestinal transplants were received by the recipients. Tacrolimus and steroids were given for 2 to 3 years to all recipients after anti-thymocyte globulin induction. Findings and limits, study-wide: GvH clones detected in recipient marrow included some appearing first in ileum or blood. Elevated graft-versus-host to host-versus-graft clonal ratios in allografts were recorded for patients with graft-donor T cell macrochimerism.

Sequencing was performed with immunoSEQ multiplex PCR; in TCRdb, only in-frame clones are kept and a portion is missing. The sample has under 130,000 clones, over 85% seen once; the top ten hold approximately 1%. A word on this clone: Antigen unknown.

CDR1 is SNHLY, CDR2 FYNNEI, per germline. Trimming left V 5 bases short and J 4 bases short, with 17 bases between. The CDR3 consists of 15 residues. This chain links TRBV2 with TRBJ1-2, with D possibly matching TRBD1 (6 bases). The source is a human donor who received an intestinal transplant. Here the sequenced sample was unstimulated CD8+ T cells sorted from spleen or lymph node cells, taken before intestinal transplant. The CDR3 bases are TGTGCCAGCAGTCCGCGGACAGCCCCCGTCTATGGCTACACCTTC. It encodes CASSPRTAPVYGYTF. Full variable domain (missing parts from reference TRBV2 and TRBJ1-2): EPEVTQTPSHQVTQMGQEVILRCVPISNHLYFYWYRQILGQKVEFLVSFYNNEISEKSEIFDDQFSVERPDGSNFTLKIRSTKLEDSAMYFCASSPRTAPVYGYTFGSGTRLTVV.